These 28 T cell receptor beta chains came from one sample sequenced in a study of T-cell reconstitution after alpha-beta-depleted transplantation in children. Unique molecular identifiers tagged the TCRbeta library. TCRdb reprocessed the PCR reads with MiXCR, giving one entry per CDR3 protein. The sample contains about 610,000 distinct CDR3 sequences, roughly a tenth of which appear only once. The sample in question was PBMCs from the stem cell graft donor, obtained from the stem cell graft. Every receptor here comes from a human donor who donated a stem cell graft to a child with acute myeloid leukemia.

V usage is TRBV29-1 and J usage is TRBJ2-3; D may be TRBD1 or TRBD2 (5 bases each). V lost 8 bases and J lost 2, with 26 bases in between. Looked up from germline, CDR1 is SQVTM and CDR2 is ANQGSEA. The CDR3 is 17 amino acids. This chain's CDR3 is CSSGGSGPATYTDTQYF. The CDR3 region has the DNA TGCAGCTCTGGAGGATCGGGGCCAGCGACCTACACAGATACGCAGTATTTT.

The J gene is TRBJ1-2, the V gene TRBV7-9; D gene unclear. This CDR3 comprises 13 residues. Germline V gives CDR1 SEHNR, CDR2 FQNEAQ (reference sequence). Trimming shortened V by 4 bases and J by 6 bases, and 12 bases separated the two germline ends. The CDR3 DNA sequence: TGTGCCAGCAGCTACAGCCTAGGAAATGGCTACACCTTC. Protein sequence: CASSYSLGNGYTF.

This clonotype was recorded at least ten times. The chain links TRBV7-3 to TRBJ1-6; TRBD1 might be the D (6 bases). The ends were cut back, 0 bases at V and 8 bases at J, with 11 bases in the middle. The CDR3 has 15 amino acids. Germline V CDR1 and CDR2: SGHTA, FQGTGA. CDR3 amino acids: CASSLTPGGHSPLHF. CDR3 coding DNA: TGTGCCAGCAGCTTAACCCCGGGGGGGCATTCACCCCTCCACTTT.

This clonotype has a count of ten or more. The chain has TRBV27 and TRBJ2-1; 11 bases are a match to TRBD2. V lost 3 bases to trimming and J lost 4 bases; unmatched junction nucleotides: 5. Germline V gene data show CDR1 as MNHEY and CDR2 as SMNVEV (reference sequence). This CDR3 is 16 amino acids long. CDR3 residues: CASSLGTSGLYNEQFF. For the CDR3, the DNA is TGTGCCAGCAGTTTGGGGACTAGCGGACTTTACAATGAGCAGTTCTTC.

This chain uses TRBV3-1 with TRBJ1-3, with D maybe TRBD1 (6 bases). Trimming removed 4 bases from V and 0 bases from J, with 13 bases in between. Germline V gene lookup returns CDR1 LGHDT and CDR2 YNNKEL (reference sequence). This CDR3 spans 16 amino acids. The CDR3 reads CASSPWDISSGNTIYF. In DNA, the CDR3 is TGTGCCAGCAGCCCTTGGGACATATCCTCTGGAAACACCATATATTTT.

This chain joins TRBV12-3 or TRBV12-4 and TRBJ1-1; D gene ambiguous. This CDR3 has 15 residues. Trimming shortened V by 7 bases and J by 5 bases, and 20 bases separated the two germline ends. The CDR3 loop is CASTPAKGWSTEAFF. CDR3 in DNA: TGTGCCAGCACCCCTGCCAAGGGATGGAGTACTGAAGCTTTCTTT.

This clonotype occurred a few times. This chain uses TRBV4-2 with TRBJ2-1; the match to TRBD1 covers 8 bases. J was trimmed by 7 bases and V by 0 bases; bases with no gene match: 5. The germline CDR1 and CDR2 sequences are LGHNA and YNFKEQ. The CDR3 has 15 amino acids. CDR3 sequence: CASSQDATGGNEQFF. The CDR3 region has the DNA TGTGCCAGCAGCCAAGATGCAACAGGGGGGAATGAGCAGTTCTTC.

This clonotype was recorded a few times. V and J are TRBV5-1 and TRBJ2-2, with 7 bases lining up with TRBD2. Germline V gene lookup returns CDR1 SGHRS and CDR2 YFSETQ. The CDR3 contains 16 residues. The junction had 9 bases not matched to a gene; V was cut back by 5 bases and J by 2 bases. CDR3 sequence (DNA): TGCGCCAGCAGATTAGACGGGAGGTCTAACACCGGGGAGCTGTTTTTT. Translated: CASRLDGRSNTGELFF.

The table lists this clonotype with a few counts. The CDR3 DNA reads as TGCAGTGCTTCCCCGGTGGGCGGGCGCTACGAGCAGTACTTC. Encoded protein: CSASPVGGRYEQYF. The V gene is TRBV20-1, the J gene TRBJ2-7; a weak D match, TRBD2 (5 bases). The length of the CDR3 is 14 residues. Trimming stripped 5 bases from V and 3 bases from J, with 17 bases between. Germline lookup yields CDR1 DFQATT and CDR2 SNEGSKA (reference sequence).

The V gene is TRBV7-9, the J gene TRBJ1-1, with a tentative D call TRBD1 (5 bases). Trimming took 1 base from V and 0 from J, leaving 9 bases between them. The CDR3 extends over 15 amino acids. Germline V CDR1 and CDR2: SEHNR, FQNEAQ (reference sequence). The CDR3 region is CASSLGLTVNTEAFF. The CDR3 DNA follows: TGTGCCAGCAGCTTAGGGCTGACAGTGAACACTGAAGCTTTCTTT. Complete variable domain (other parts from reference TRBV7-9 and TRBJ1-1): DTGVSQNPRHKITKRGQNVTFRCDPISEHNRLYWYRQTLGQGPEFLTYFQNEAQLEKSRLLSDRFSAERPKGSFSTLEIQRTEQGDSAMYLCASSLGLTVNTEAFFGQGTRLTVV.

V usage is TRBV6-4 and J usage is TRBJ1-2; 11 nucleotides align to TRBD1. J lost 2 bases, V lost 5 bases, and 1 base had no gene match. CDR1 is MRHNA, CDR2 SNTAGT, per germline. This CDR3 has 14 residues. The CDR3 reads CASSRDRGNYGYTF. DNA of the CDR3: TGTGCCAGCAGTCGGGACAGGGGGAACTATGGCTACACCTTC.

The V and J genes are TRBV4-2 and TRBJ1-2; D is undetermined. CDR1 is LGHNA, CDR2 YNFKEQ, per germline. The CDR3 sequence is 14 residues long. V was clipped by 3 bases and J by 4 bases, with 12 bases between them. CDR3 in DNA: TGTGCCAGCAGCCATGAAACCTTGGGCTATGGCTACACCTTC. Amino acid sequence: CASSHETLGYGYTF.

This clonotype has just a few counts. The J gene is TRBJ2-7, the V gene TRBV4-3, with D unclear. Trimming cost V 0 bases and J 6 bases, with 6 bases left between them. The germline gives CDR1 LGHNA, CDR2 YSLEER. The CDR3 length is 12 residues. The CDR3 nucleotides are TGCGCCAGCAGCCAAGAATGGGGCGAGCAGTACTTC. This gives the protein CASSQEWGEQYF.

This clonotype was observed many times. The V and J genes are TRBV6-1 and TRBJ2-6; 7 bases are a match to TRBD1. V shed 10 bases and J 0 bases; nucleotides not matched to a gene: 15. Germline CDR1 and CDR2: MNHNS and SASEGT. CDR3 size: 18 residues. CDR3 amino acids: CATMIPGQPYSGANVLTF. In DNA, the CDR3 is TGTGCCACCATGATTCCGGGACAGCCATACTCTGGGGCCAACGTCCTGACTTTC.

V usage is TRBV20-1 and J usage is TRBJ2-1; D perhaps matches TRBD2 (6 bases). The CDR3 contains 16 residues. The germline V gene has CDR1 DFQATT and CDR2 SNEGSKA (reference sequence). V was shortened by 1 base and J by 2 bases, with 15 bases between the two germline ends. CDR3 in amino acids: CSARGPGRAPYNEQFF. The CDR3 bases are TGCAGTGCTAGAGGGCCCGGGAGAGCCCCCTACAATGAGCAGTTCTTC.

This clonotype showed up many times. This chain links TRBV10-3 with TRBJ2-3; TRBD1 aligns across 7 bases. The CDR3 loop spans 16 amino acids. The V and J ends lost 10 bases and 4 bases, in that order; junction bases with no gene match: 17. Per the germline V gene, CDR1 is ENHRY and CDR2 is SYGVKD. The CDR3 here is CATKTTTGSGADTQYF. In DNA form, the CDR3 reads TGTGCCACAAAGACGACGACAGGGAGTGGGGCAGATACGCAGTATTTT.

This clonotype was observed a handful of times. The chain employs TRBV5-6 and TRBJ2-7; maybe TRBD1 (5 bases). This CDR3 region has 15 residues. V was clipped by 1 base and J by 7 bases, with 18 bases between them. CDR1 is SGHDT and CDR2 is YYEEEE in the germline V gene. The DNA of the CDR3 is TGTGCCAGCAGCTTGCAAGGGGTTTTAAGGATGGAGCAGTACTTC. Its translation: CASSLQGVLRMEQYF. The variable domain in full, completed from reference TRBV5-6 and TRBJ2-7, reads DAGVTQSPTHLIKTRGQQVTLRCSPKSGHDTVSWYQQALGQGPQFIFQYYEEEERQRGNFPDRFSGHQFPNYSSELNVNALLLGDSALYLCASSLQGVLRMEQYFGPGTRLTVT.

Only one count was recorded for this clonotype. The chain has TRBV6-1 and TRBJ2-3; perhaps D is TRBD1 or TRBD2 (6 bases each). Trimming removed 5 bases at V and 6 bases at J, with 18 bases between. The CDR3 is made up of 15 amino acids. Per the germline V gene, CDR1 is MNHNS and CDR2 is SASEGT. DNA of the CDR3: TGTGCCAGCAGTAGGGCGGGGACACCTGGGGATACGCAGTATTTT. Its translation: CASSRAGTPGDTQYF.

This clonotype was observed a handful of times. The chain combines TRBV6-5 with TRBJ2-1, with 11 nucleotides matching TRBD2. This CDR3 has 16 amino acids. The germline gives CDR1 MNHEY, CDR2 SVGAGI. V dropped 4 bases and J dropped 7; count of bases not matched to a gene: 9. CDR3 protein: CASSSLVAGGFNEQFF. The CDR3 coding sequence is TGTGCCAGCAGTTCGTTGGTAGCGGGAGGGTTTAATGAGCAGTTCTTC.

There are many counts of this clonotype. This chain joins TRBV20-1 and TRBJ1-5, with 7 bases lining up with TRBD1. The ends lost 4 bases at V and 9 bases at J; junction bases unmatched: 18. This CDR3 contains 16 residues. The germline CDR1 and CDR2 sequences are DFQATT and SNEGSKA (reference sequence). For the CDR3, the DNA is TGCAGTGCTAAGAAAGGGAGGGGGGACAGCGTTCGGCCCCAGCATTTT. Translation gives CSAKKGRGDSVRPQHF.

This clonotype was seen repeatedly, ten times or more. V is TRBV12-3 or TRBV12-4 and J is TRBJ2-7; 11 positions match TRBD1. This CDR3 has 17 residues. V was pared by 2 bases and J by 1 base, with 7 bases of the junction left unmatched. This CDR3 is CASSLFPGTGGSYEQYF. In nucleotides, the CDR3 is TGTGCCAGCAGTTTATTCCCCGGGACAGGGGGATCCTACGAGCAGTACTTC.

There are many counts of this clonotype. CDR3 protein: CSARRTGVAYEQYF. The CDR3 nucleotides read TGCAGTGCTAGAAGGACAGGGGTCGCCTACGAGCAGTACTTC. The rearrangement joins TRBV20-1 to TRBJ2-7; 9 bases are a match to TRBD1. CDR1 is DFQATT, CDR2 SNEGSKA, per germline (reference sequence). This CDR3 has 14 amino acids. After removal of 2 bases from V and 2 bases from J, the junction contained 4 bases not matched to a gene.

The chain uses TRBV6-6 and TRBJ1-6; D is undetermined. V was clipped by 2 bases and J by 8 bases, with 4 bases between them. Per germline, CDR1 MNHNY and CDR2 SVGAGI (reference sequence). The CDR3 is 12 amino acids. The CDR3 nucleotides are TGTGCCAGCAGTTACGGGGATTCACCCCTCCACTTT. Residues: CASSYGDSPLHF.

J is TRBJ2-1 and V is TRBV2; 8 nucleotides align to TRBD2. V shed 2 bases and J 0 bases; nucleotides not matched to a gene: 15. The CDR3 totals 20 residues. Germline V gene data show CDR1 as SNHLY and CDR2 as FYNNEI. The CDR3 DNA is TGTGCCAGCAGTGAAAGGGCTAGCGGGCCTTCAGGGCCCTCCTACAATGAGCAGTTCTTC. It specifies CASSERASGPSGPSYNEQFF. Complete variable domain (other parts from reference TRBV2 and TRBJ2-1): EPEVTQTPSHQVTQMGQEVILRCVPISNHLYFYWYRQILGQKVEFLVSFYNNEISEKSEIFDDQFSVERPDGSNFTLKIRSTKLEDSAMYFCASSERASGPSGPSYNEQFFGPGTRLTVL.

This chain links TRBV29-1 with TRBJ2-3, with 9 bases fitting TRBD2. The CDR3 length is 16 residues. Germline loops: CDR1 SQVTM, CDR2 ANQGSEA. Germline trimming cut 4 bases from V and 5 bases from J; bases unmatched to any gene: 13. CDR3 residues: CSVVDPAAGGVDTQYF. The CDR3 DNA sequence: TGCAGCGTTGTAGACCCCGCGGCGGGAGGGGTAGATACGCAGTATTTT.

Remarks on this clonotype: This may arise from a read error, as a much more abundant clone is one base away. CDR3 residues: CSALSPSGMYQESQYF. Written as DNA, the CDR3 is TGCAGTGCCCTCTCCCCCAGCGGGATGTACCAAGAGAGCCAGTACTTC. The chain links TRBV20-1 to TRBJ2-5; TRBD2 aligns across 7 bases. Germline CDR1 DFQATT, CDR2 SNEGSKA (reference sequence). This CDR3 is built from 16 residues.

Ten or more counts support this clonotype. CDR3 sequence (DNA): TGTGCCATCAGTGAGTTAGGGACTAGCGGGGTTACCTACAATGAGCAGTTCTTC. Its translation is CAISELGTSGVTYNEQFF. The chain uses TRBV10-3 and TRBJ2-1, with TRBD2 matching 13 bases. Germline lookup yields CDR1 ENHRY and CDR2 SYGVKD. Trimming cost V 1 base and J 2 bases; bases outside gene matches: 5. The length of the CDR3 is 18 residues.

For this clonotype: The germline gene is not matched at one end of the junction; a read error may be the cause. The V gene is TRBV5-1, the J gene TRBJ1-1, with no clear D. Germline lookup yields CDR1 SGHRS and CDR2 YFSETQ. The CDR3 sequence is 15 residues long. Here the CDR3 reads CARSLEGVGQAEAFF. The CDR3 bases are TGCGCCAGGAGCTTGGAAGGCGTAGGGCAGGCTGAAGCTTTCTTT.